The 30 T cell receptor beta chains reported below all come from one sample, sequenced in a study of cytomegalovirus exposure and HLA in healthy donors (dated by TCRdb to the late 2010s). The method was the immunoSEQ multiplex PCR assay. For the multiplex PCR, a mixture combining 60 forward primers for TCR Vbeta segments and 13 reverse primers for TCR Jbeta segments was used. TCRdb obtained this table from immuneACCESS and retained in-frame rearrangements with V and J assigned. These tables miss some clones; where compared with another copy, unresolved V genes account for less than half of the shortfall, and the remainder is unexplained. This sample gives 150,000 to 200,000 clones in total; over 75% of them show up just once. The top ten clones comprise roughly 1.9% of the sample. Sample: PBMCs. These TCRs come from a human donor in good health.

The chain uses TRBV20-1 and TRBJ2-7; perhaps TRBD1 as D (6 bases). V lost 5 bases and J lost 3, with 8 bases in between. The CDR3 extends over 11 amino acids. Germline loops: CDR1 DFQATT, CDR2 SNEGSKA (reference sequence). CDR3 amino acids: CSAGQNYEQYF. In DNA form, the CDR3 reads TGCAGTGCTGGACAGAACTACGAGCAGTACTTC.

The chain employs TRBV7-9 and TRBJ1-4, with TRBD1 matching over 7 bases. After removal of 5 bases from V and 3 bases from J, the junction contained 9 bases not matched to a gene. CDR1 is SEHNR and CDR2 is FQNEAQ in the germline V gene (reference sequence). The CDR3 consists of 16 residues. In DNA, the CDR3 is TGTGCCAGCAGCCCGTTGACAGGGACGCCTAATGAAAAACTGTTTTTT. Its protein is CASSPLTGTPNEKLFF.

The chain employs TRBV5-1 and TRBJ2-1, with 11 positions matching TRBD1. The trim removed 0 bases at V and 7 bases at J, leaving 3 bases unmatched. The germline CDR1 and CDR2 sequences are SGHRS and YFSETQ. The CDR3 totals 15 residues. The CDR3 reads CASSLGTGGKNEQFF. The CDR3, as DNA: TGCGCCAGCAGCTTGGGGACAGGGGGCAAGAATGAGCAGTTCTTC.

The rearrangement joins TRBV5-6 to TRBJ2-3; 7 nucleotides agree with TRBD2. The V gene's germline CDR1 is SGHDT and CDR2 YYEEEE. The CDR3 covers 15 residues. Losses at the gene ends were 2 bases for V and 1 base for J; bases not matched to a gene: 4. In DNA form, the CDR3 reads TGTGCCAGCAGCTTCAGGGCGGGGGGCACAGATACGCAGTATTTT. Encoded protein: CASSFRAGGTDTQYF.

This rearrangement joins TRBV6-1 to TRBJ2-7; TRBD2 matches at 7 bases. Trimming at V came to 6 bases and at J to 4 bases, leaving 9 bases not matched to a gene. Germline V gene lookup returns CDR1 MNHNS and CDR2 SASEGT. The CDR3 is made up of 14 amino acids. CDR3 bases: TGTGCCAGCAGGAAGCAGCGGGGTGGTTACGAGCAGTACTTC. Amino acid sequence: CASRKQRGGYEQYF.

CDR3 bases: TGTGCCAGCAGCTTATCGGGGACAACAGAGACCCAGTACTTC. Protein product: CASSLSGTTETQYF. The chain carries TRBV7-9 and TRBJ2-5; TRBD1 is a possible D gene (6 bases). CDR1 and CDR2 from the germline V gene are SEHNR and FQNEAQ (reference sequence). The length of the CDR3 is 14 residues. V gave up 2 bases and J gave up 4 bases, with 11 bases separating them.

The table lists this clone with a count of one. The V call is TRBV4-1, the J call TRBJ2-1; 7 bases fit TRBD2. The germline V gene encodes CDR1 MGHRA and CDR2 YSYEKL. J lost 11 bases, V lost 0 bases, and 7 bases had no gene match. This CDR3 has 14 amino acids. For the CDR3, the DNA is TGCGCCAGCAGCCAAGAGAGGGAGGGTCGTAAGCAGTTCTTC. Amino acids: CASSQEREGRKQFF.

The V call is TRBV6-1, the J call TRBJ1-2, with TRBD1 identical over 10 bases. This CDR3 contains 15 residues. Germline CDR1 reads MNHNS; CDR2 reads SASEGT. V shed 8 bases and J 7 bases; nucleotides not matched to a gene: 13. In DNA, the CDR3 is TGTGCCAGCGGGGCCGGGACAGGGGCTTCAGGTGGCTACACCTTC. Its translation: CASGAGTGASGGYTF.

This clone was recorded only once. The V call is TRBV27, the J call TRBJ1-6; D remains unclear. The CDR3 spans 17 residues. V gave up 4 bases and J gave up 0 bases, with 13 bases separating them. Germline values: CDR1 MNHEY, CDR2 SMNVEV (reference sequence). DNA of the CDR3: TGTGCCAGCAGTTCTCGACGGGGAAGCTCCTATAATTCACCCCTCCACTTT. Amino acid sequence: CASSSRRGSSYNSPLHF.

This chain links TRBV5-1 with TRBJ2-3; TRBD2 matches at 14 bases. With V trimmed by 4 bases and J by 0 bases, 7 bases remained unmatched. The CDR3 has 18 amino acids. CDR1 is SGHRS, CDR2 YFSETQ, per germline. The CDR3 nucleotides are TGCGCCAGCAGCACCGGACTAGCGGGGGGCTCAAGCACAGATACGCAGTATTTT. Its translation: CASSTGLAGGSSTDTQYF.

The chain carries TRBV4-3 and TRBJ1-6; D gene uncertain. Trimming removed 0 bases at V and 4 bases at J, with 7 bases between. In germline, CDR1 is LGHNA, CDR2 YSLEER. The CDR3 is 15 residues long. The CDR3 DNA reads TGCGCCAGCAGCCAAGAACTGAGTTATAATTCACCCCTCCACTTT. Its translation is CASSQELSYNSPLHF.

This clone was seen once. This rearrangement joins TRBV19 to TRBJ1-2; D might be TRBD1 (6 bases). V lost 4 bases to trimming and J lost 2 bases, with 11 bases between them. Germline V gene data show CDR1 as LNHDA and CDR2 as SQIVND (reference sequence). The CDR3 is 14 residues long. CDR3 nucleotide sequence: TGTGCCAGTAGTACTCTAACAGGGAACTATGGCTACACCTTC. Translating it yields CASSTLTGNYGYTF. Full variable domain (remainder filled in from reference TRBV19 and TRBJ1-2): DGGITQSPKYLFRKEGQNVTLSCEQNLNHDAMYWYRQDPGQGLRLIYYSQIVNDFQKGDIAEGYSVSREKKESFPLTVTSAQKNPTAFYLCASSTLTGNYGYTFGSGTRLTVV.

The V call is TRBV10-3, the J call TRBJ2-3, with 14 bases that match TRBD2. The CDR3 runs 18 residues. Germline CDR1 reads ENHRY; CDR2 reads SYGVKD. V shed 7 bases and J 6 bases; nucleotides not matched to a gene: 15. The CDR3 is CAIKTPNGLAGGGDTQYF. The CDR3, as DNA: TGTGCCATCAAAACACCCAACGGACTAGCGGGGGGCGGGGATACGCAGTATTTT.

This chain uses TRBV29-1 with TRBJ2-7, with a weak D call TRBD2 (7 bases). V was pared by 7 bases and J by 2 bases, with 21 bases between. CDR1 SQVTM and CDR2 ANQGSEA come from the germline V gene. The CDR3 runs to 15 residues. CDR3 DNA sequence: TGCAGCGCCTTAAGTGGGGGGGCGAAGACCTACGAGCAGTACTTC. Its protein is CSALSGGAKTYEQYF.

The chain has TRBV4-1 and TRBJ2-1, with 11 bases matching TRBD1. Germline lookup yields CDR1 MGHRA and CDR2 YSYEKL. V lost 3 bases and J lost 6; bases outside the gene matches: 7. The CDR3 consists of 16 residues. The CDR3 protein is CASSQVGQGAVNEQFF. The DNA of the CDR3 is TGCGCCAGCAGCCAGGTCGGACAGGGGGCTGTCAATGAGCAGTTCTTC.

The V gene is TRBV19, the J gene TRBJ1-3; 7 nucleotides match TRBD1. This CDR3 spans 14 amino acids. Trimming cost V 7 bases and J 0 bases; bases outside gene matches: 3. In germline, CDR1 is LNHDA, CDR2 SQIVND (reference sequence). The CDR3 bases are TGTGCCAGTATCGGGACAGACTCTGGAAACACCATATATTTT. This gives the protein CASIGTDSGNTIYF.

The chain couples TRBV19 to TRBJ2-7; TRBD1 matches 8 bases. J gave up 3 bases and V 10 bases, and 11 bases lay outside the gene matches. Germline V gives CDR1 LNHDA, CDR2 SQIVND (reference sequence). This CDR3 is built from 14 residues. CDR3 nucleotides: TGTGCCACTTCGGTAGTACAGGGGGGCTACGAGCAGTACTTC. This encodes CATSVVQGGYEQYF.

This clone was counted a few times. This chain connects TRBV2 to TRBJ2-2; D not certain. CDR3 length: 13 amino acids. Germline CDR1 is SNHLY and CDR2 is FYNNEI. V lost 3 bases, J lost 7 bases, and 9 bases lay in between. CDR3: CASSELRNGELFF. CDR3 nucleotides: TGTGCCAGCAGTGAGCTGCGGAACGGGGAGCTGTTTTTT.

This clone was seen just once. J is TRBJ1-2 and V is TRBV6-1; 7 bases line up with TRBD1. The junction had 5 bases not matched to a gene; V was cut back by 4 bases and J by 6 bases. The germline gives CDR1 MNHNS, CDR2 SASEGT. This CDR3 comprises 13 residues. CDR3 residues: CASSARDSHGYTF. In DNA form, the CDR3 reads TGTGCCAGCAGTGCCCGGGACAGCCATGGCTACACCTTC.

The V call is TRBV6-5, the J call TRBJ1-6; 7 nucleotides line up with TRBD1. This CDR3 spans 12 amino acids. Trimming took 4 bases from V and 14 from J; bases not matched to a gene: 5. The germline CDR1 and CDR2 sequences are MNHEY and SVGAGI. The CDR3 protein is CASSLTGFALHF. In DNA form, the CDR3 reads TGTGCCAGCAGTTTGACAGGGTTCGCCCTCCACTTT.

V and J are TRBV18 and TRBJ1-1; possible D gene TRBD1, 5 bases. V gave up 5 bases and J gave up 14 bases, with 21 bases separating them. CDR1 and CDR2 (germline): KGHSH, LQKENI. The CDR3 contains 13 residues. This chain's CDR3 is CASSTPDRPLEFF. In DNA, the CDR3 is TGTGCCAGCTCAACGCCTGACAGACCCCTAGAATTCTTT.

The chain links TRBV6-5 to TRBJ1-1; D is unresolved. CDR3 length equals 14 residues. The germline gives CDR1 MNHEY, CDR2 SVGAGI. V lost 0 bases and J lost 1, with 6 bases in between. DNA for the CDR3: TGTGCCAGCAGTTACTCGGAGAGGAACACTGAAGCTTTCTTT. It specifies CASSYSERNTEAFF.

This clone showed up just a few times. V usage is TRBV4-1 and J usage is TRBJ1-1, with D perhaps matching TRBD1 (5 bases). The CDR3 runs 16 residues. The germline V gene has CDR1 MGHRA and CDR2 YSYEKL. Trimming pared 4 bases from V and 2 bases from J, leaving 17 bases between. This CDR3 reads CASSLPHSQGNTEAFF. DNA of the CDR3: TGCGCCAGCAGCCTACCCCACTCCCAGGGAAACACTGAAGCTTTCTTT.

This clone was picked up a small number of times. The chain has TRBV4-1 and TRBJ1-5; D ambiguous. Germline CDR1 and CDR2: MGHRA and YSYEKL. This CDR3 region has 15 residues. The V gene lost 1 base and the J gene lost 4 bases, with 11 bases spanning the gap. In nucleotides, the CDR3 is TGCGCCAGCAGCCAAGGACGGCTGACTAATCAGCCCCAGCATTTT. This encodes CASSQGRLTNQPQHF.

The genes are TRBV9 and TRBJ2-3, with 12 positions matching TRBD2. The V segment lost 3 bases and the J segment 5 bases; nucleotides outside the gene matches: 4. The CDR3 totals 15 residues. Germline CDR1 is SGDLS and CDR2 is YYNGEE. In nucleotides, the CDR3 is TGTGCCAGCAGCGCTAGCGGGGGGGGCCGAGATACGCAGTATTTT. Its protein product is CASSASGGGRDTQYF.

The J gene is TRBJ1-1, the V gene TRBV19, with D unresolved. The CDR3 extends over 15 amino acids. Trimming removed 3 bases at V and 0 bases at J, with 11 bases between. CDR1 is LNHDA, CDR2 SQIVND, per germline (reference sequence). In DNA form, the CDR3 reads TGTGCCAGTAGTATGCCCAGTTACATGAACACTGAAGCTTTCTTT. Translation gives CASSMPSYMNTEAFF.

The chain has TRBV5-6 and TRBJ1-4; 8 positions match TRBD1. J lost 6 bases, V lost 4 bases, and 5 bases had no gene match. Germline V gene lookup returns CDR1 SGHDT and CDR2 YYEEEE. This CDR3 contains 14 residues. The CDR3 spells CASSTRTGYEKLFF. As DNA, the CDR3 is TGTGCCAGCAGCACCCGGACAGGGTATGAAAAACTGTTTTTT.

This clone occurred a few times. The chain combines TRBV6-5 with TRBJ2-5; 11 bases are a match to TRBD1. The J call may be in error: the DNA end matches TRBJ2-7 better. The CDR3 runs to 15 residues. Germline V gene lookup returns CDR1 MNHEY and CDR2 SVGAGI. This CDR3 is CASSYSRDRGYEQYF. The CDR3 DNA sequence: TGTGCCAGCAGTTACTCCAGGGACAGGGGGTACGAGCAGTACTTC.

The chain couples TRBV4-2 to TRBJ2-5; 8 nucleotides match TRBD1. The germline V gene has CDR1 LGHNA and CDR2 YNFKEQ. Losses at the gene ends were 1 base for V and 5 bases for J; bases not matched to a gene: 0. The CDR3 loop spans 13 amino acids. Here the CDR3 reads CASSQGQGETQYF. The CDR3 bases are TGTGCCAGCAGCCAAGGACAGGGGGAGACCCAGTACTTC.

V is TRBV4-1 and J is TRBJ1-1; 7 bases align to TRBD1. The CDR3 totals 16 residues. Per germline, CDR1 MGHRA and CDR2 YSYEKL. Losses at the gene ends were 0 bases for V and 0 bases for J; bases not matched to a gene: 4. The CDR3 nucleotides read TGCGCCAGCAGCCAAGATGGGGACAGAATGAACACTGAAGCTTTCTTT. Encoded protein: CASSQDGDRMNTEAFF.